This TCR beta chain was profiled in a study of beta chain features in type 1 diabetes. Looked up from germline, CDR1 is SGHKS and CDR2 is YYEKEE (reference sequence). This CDR3 has 17 amino acids. The trim removed 7 bases at V and 2 bases at J, leaving 12 bases unmatched. Concerning this clone itself: Its antigen is unidentified.

General study findings and limits: In comparison with healthy donors, patients had naive, central memory and Treg TCRB repertoires that appeared more similar.

Expressed TCRB transcripts were sequenced after all isolated RNA was converted to cDNA. Method: immunoSEQ multiplex PCR; TCRdb's copy keeps in-frame clones and lacks some. Found here are about 350,000 clones, roughly a fifth of them singletons; the top ten hold roughly 0.045%. Sequences were obtained from naive CD4+ T cells from blood. The origin of this receptor is a woman aged 18 to 35 in good health. The V call is TRBV5-5, the J call TRBJ2-6; the match to TRBD1 covers 7 bases. The DNA of the CDR3 is TGTGCCAGCCCGGGGACAGTTAGGTCGACTGGGGCCAACGTCCTGACTTTC. Its protein product is CASPGTVRSTGANVLTF.